This T cell receptor beta chain appears in the sequencing data of a study of cytomegalovirus exposure and HLA in healthy donors. Study-level points and caveats: Analysis performed later found about 17,000 TCR beta sequences associated with HLA alleles at 0.05 false discovery rate. Common viral pathogens seemed, in a later analysis, to connect with several of the most significant clusters.

In germline, CDR1 is SGHDT, CDR2 YYEEEE. With 0 bases removed from V and 1 base from J, the gap between germline ends came to 13 bases. The CDR3 runs to 16 residues. Donors counted as nominally healthy when sampled, yet unrecorded immune exposures were likely. This clone has a handful of counts. Its antigen is undetermined. Both 60 Vbeta primers and 13 Jbeta primers went into the PCR. Measured with immunoSEQ multiplex PCR; TCRdb has only the in-frame clones, and not every one. This table has under 130,000 clones, 83% appearing once. The sequenced sample was PBMCs. This sequence joins TRBV5-6 and TRBJ1-1; D call uncertain. This clonotype was sampled from a man between 18 and 29 years old in good health and CMV-seronegative. CDR3 sequence: CASSLVVFGENTEAFF. As DNA, the CDR3 is TGTGCCAGCAGCTTGGTTGTCTTCGGGGAGAACACTGAAGCTTTCTTT. Based on the CDR3 plus reference TRBV5-6 and TRBJ1-1, the full variable domain is DAGVTQSPTHLIKTRGQQVTLRCSPKSGHDTVSWYQQALGQGPQFIFQYYEEEERQRGNFPDRFSGHQFPNYSSELNVNALLLGDSALYLCASSLVVFGENTEAFFGQGTRLTVV.